A selection of T cell receptor beta chains follows, all from one sample in a study of blood T cell repertoires in COVID-19. Method: immunoSEQ multiplex PCR; TCRdb's copy keeps in-frame clones and lacks some. The table lists hundreds of thousands of clones, around 91% of them singletons, with less than 2.5% in the top ten. Sequencing was carried out using PBMCs or T cells enriched from blood (not recorded which). These receptors originate from a woman aged 18-35 years who had recovered from COVID-19. Each CDR3 is given with its conserved first and last residue. D genes are given only for firm matches. Size is omitted from some rows. Given values are once, few, many or a class for expanded clones.

>TRBJ1-2|TRBV6-5|-|12|-
CASMTDNYGYTF
TGTGCCAGCATGACAGACAACTATGGCTACACCTTC
>TRBJ1-5|TRBV30|-|13|once
CAWSRAFGQPQHF
TGTGCCTGGAGCCGCGCGTTCGGTCAGCCCCAGCATTTT
>TRBJ1-2|TRBV6-5|TRBD1|15|-
CASSSPTDREYGYTF
TGTGCCAGCAGTTCCCCAACTGACAGGGAGTATGGCTACACCTTC
>TRBJ1-6|TRBV11-3|TRBD1|18|-
CASSYRNFGTGRNSPLHF
TGTGCCAGCAGCTACCGCAACTTTGGGACAGGGAGGAATTCACCCCTCCACTTT
>TRBJ1-6|TRBV27|-|15|-
CASSLVGGANSPLHF
TGTGCCAGCAGTTTAGTTGGGGGGGCGAATTCACCCCTCCACTTT
>TRBJ1-2|TRBV5-4|-|15|-
CASSGGYGSNYGYTF
TGTGCCAGCAGCGGAGGTTACGGATCTAACTATGGCTACACCTTC
>TRBJ1-1|TRBV28|-|14|-
CASTSRGYVPEAFF
TGTGCCAGCACTAGTAGGGGCTATGTTCCTGAAGCTTTCTTT
>TRBJ1-1|TRBV2|-|13|-
CASSSNMNTEAFF
TGTGCCAGCAGTTCTAATATGAACACTGAAGCTTTCTTT
>TRBJ2-1|TRBV2|TRBD1|15|-
CASSEGTGGRNEQFF
TGTGCCAGCAGTGAAGGAACAGGGGGCAGGAATGAGCAGTTCTTC
>TRBJ1-6|TRBV27|-|15|-
CASSAPSSYNSPLHF
TGTGCCAGCAGTGCCCCGAGCTCCTATAATTCACCCCTCCACTTT
>TRBJ2-5|TRBV19|TRBD2|16|once
CASSPLLAGGSETQYF
TGTGCCAGTAGTCCCCTACTAGCGGGGGGAAGCGAGACCCAGTACTTC
>TRBJ2-3|TRBV6-2/TRBV6-3|TRBD2|16|-
CASSSLAGGSTDTQYF
TGTGCCAGCAGTTCCCTAGCGGGGGGGAGCACAGATACGCAGTATTTT
>TRBJ1-5|TRBV7-9|-|14|few
CASSLSGAGQPQHF
TGTGCCAGCAGCTTATCAGGGGCGGGTCAGCCCCAGCATTTT
>TRBJ2-6|TRBV2|-|17|-
CASSDLVRGSGANVLTF
TGTGCCAGCAGTGACTTGGTCCGGGGCTCTGGGGCCAACGTCCTGACTTTC
>TRBJ2-3|TRBV7-9|-|14|-
CASSLARSPDTQYF
TGTGCCAGCAGCTTAGCGAGATCCCCAGATACGCAGTATTTT
>TRBJ2-3|TRBV3-1/TRBV3-2|TRBD2|16|-
CASSQYGTSGSDTQYF
TGTGCCAGCAGCCAATACGGGACTAGCGGCTCAGATACGCAGTATTTT
>TRBJ1-1|TRBV19|TRBD1|17|-
CASSLLQQGPMNTEAFF
TGTGCCAGTAGTCTACTACAACAGGGGCCTATGAACACTGAAGCTTTCTTT
>TRBJ1-2|TRBV5-4|-|14|-
CASSPGVGMFGYTF
TGTGCCAGCAGCCCGGGCGTCGGGATGTTTGGGTACACCTTC
>TRBJ1-1|TRBV30|-|13|-
CAWSGGQGSEAFF
TGTGCCTGGAGTGGGGGGCAGGGTTCCGAAGCTTTCTTT
>TRBJ2-5|TRBV5-4|-|14|-
CASSHRGGEETQYF
TGTGCCAGCAGCCATCGAGGGGGAGAAGAGACCCAGTACTTC
>TRBJ1-2|TRBV20-1|-|11|-
CSASRGNGYTF
TGCAGTGCTAGTAGGGGCAATGGCTACACCTTC
>TRBJ2-6|TRBV5-4|TRBD1|18|-
CASSSLWTGVPGANVLTF
TGTGCCAGCAGCTCGTTGTGGACAGGGGTTCCTGGGGCCAACGTCCTGACTTTC
>TRBJ1-1|TRBV28|TRBD1|15|-
CASSLGGTVALGAFF
TGTGCCAGCAGTTTAGGTGGGACAGTGGCCCTTGGAGCTTTCTTT
>TRBJ1-2|TRBV21-1|-|14|-
CASSKCGRVEGYTF
TGTGCCAGCAGCAAATGCGGCAGGGTGGAAGGCTACACCTTC
>TRBJ2-3|TRBV5-1|-|16|few
CASSLGLAASTDTQYF
TGCGCCAGCAGCTTGGGGTTAGCAGCTAGCACAGATACGCAGTATTTT
>TRBJ1-1|TRBV10-3|-|16|-
CAISESGGGLNTEAFF
TGTGCCATCAGTGAGTCAGGGGGGGGCTTAAACACTGAAGCTTTCTTT
>TRBJ1-6|TRBV6-5|-|13|-
CASSYTENSPLHF
TGTGCCAGCAGTTACACAGAGAATTCACCCCTCCACTTT
>TRBJ1-2|TRBV27|TRBD1|14|-
CASSSGTGVDGYTF
TGTGCCAGCAGTTCCGGGACAGGGGTCGATGGCTACACCTTC
>TRBJ1-1|TRBV6-2/TRBV6-3|TRBD1|14|-
CASSAQGGFTEAFF
TGTGCCAGCAGTGCGCAGGGGGGTTTCACTGAAGCTTTCTTT
>TRBJ1-2|TRBV3-1/TRBV3-2|-|15|-
CASSQDFRGTYGYTF
TGTGCCAGCAGCCAAGATTTTCGGGGGACCTATGGCTACACCTTC
>TRBJ1-4|TRBV21-1|-|14|-
CASSKVGPNEKLFF
TGTGCCAGCAGCAAAGTGGGGCCCAATGAAAAACTGTTTTTT
>TRBJ2-1|TRBV3-1/TRBV3-2|TRBD2|15|-
CASSLRSGGANEQFF
TGTGCCAGCAGCCTGCGCAGCGGGGGGGCCAATGAGCAGTTCTTC
>TRBJ2-7|TRBV6-1|-|15|-
CASSEAFTAGYEQYF
TGTGCCAGCAGTGAAGCGTTCACTGCGGGGTACGAGCAGTACTTC
>TRBJ1-1|TRBV5-1|TRBD1|14|-
CASSFRQGGTEAFF
TGCGCCAGCAGCTTTCGACAGGGTGGCACTGAAGCTTTCTTT
>TRBJ2-7|TRBV28|-|15|-
CASIGRSGYHYEQYF
TGTGCCAGCATCGGCCGGTCGGGTTATCACTACGAGCAGTACTTC
>TRBJ1-1|TRBV5-4|-|14|-
CASSLQGWDTEAFF
TGTGCCAGCAGCTTGCAGGGGTGGGACACTGAAGCTTTCTTT
>TRBJ1-5|TRBV3-1/TRBV3-2|-|14|-
CASSQGQPGQPQHF
TGTGCCAGCAGCCAAGGACAGCCCGGGCAGCCCCAGCATTTT
>TRBJ1-1|TRBV27|TRBD1|16|-
CASSWDRAPLNTEAFF
TGTGCCAGCAGTTGGGACAGGGCACCCCTGAACACTGAAGCTTTCTTT
>TRBJ1-4|TRBV27|-|15|-
CASSLLGRRGEKLFF
TGTGCCAGCAGTTTATTAGGCAGGAGGGGTGAAAAACTGTTTTTT
>TRBJ1-1|TRBV7-9|-|15|-
CASNRAGGTRTEAFF
TGTGCCAGCAACCGCGCGGGGGGGACCCGCACTGAAGCTTTCTTT
>TRBJ2-7|TRBV6-5|TRBD1|14|-
CASTPGQGTYEQYF
TGTGCCAGCACCCCGGGACAGGGAACCTACGAGCAGTACTTC
>TRBJ1-2|TRBV6-5|-|14|-
CASRGGKEHYGYTF
TGTGCCAGCAGGGGAGGGAAGGAACACTATGGCTACACCTTC
>TRBJ1-4|TRBV15|-|15|-
CATSPGNREAEKLFF
TGTGCCACCAGCCCTGGGAACAGGGAAGCTGAAAAACTGTTTTTT
>TRBJ1-2|TRBV5-4|TRBD1|15|-
CASTHPDRERYGYTF
TGTGCCAGCACTCACCCGGACAGGGAGAGATATGGCTACACCTTC
>TRBJ2-7|TRBV5-1|TRBD1|16|-
CASSLAGGTGAYEQYF
TGCGCCAGCAGCTTGGCGGGTGGGACAGGTGCCTACGAGCAGTACTTC
>TRBJ1-3|TRBV14|-|14|-
CATSVGGAGNTIYF
TGTGCCACCTCCGTCGGGGGAGCTGGAAACACCATATATTTT
>TRBJ2-2|TRBV14|TRBD1|16|-
CASSQEWTGGPGELFF
TGTGCCAGCAGCCAAGAATGGACAGGGGGCCCCGGGGAGCTGTTTTTT
>TRBJ2-7|TRBV5-1|TRBD2|16|once
CASSLGHGGTAAEQYF
TGCGCCAGCAGCTTGGGTCACGGGGGGACCGCTGCCGAGCAGTACTTC
>TRBJ2-5|TRBV6-1|-|15|-
CASSDGAGWYETQYF
TGTGCCAGCAGTGATGGGGCGGGGTGGTACGAGACCCAGTACTTC
>TRBJ1-5|TRBV19|-|14|-
CASSDGQRNQPQHF
TGTGCCAGTAGTGACGGACAGCGCAATCAGCCCCAGCATTTT
>TRBJ1-2|TRBV5-1|-|14|once
CASSLVQGIHGYTF
TGCGCCAGCAGCTTGGTACAGGGAATACATGGCTACACCTTC
>TRBJ1-4|TRBV2|-|12|few
CASSDGGEKLFF
TGTGCCAGCAGTGACGGGGGTGAAAAACTGTTTTTT
>TRBJ2-7|TRBV14|-|12|-
CASSQGGYEQYF
TGTGCCAGCAGCCAAGGAGGGTACGAGCAGTACTTC
>TRBJ1-5|TRBV28|-|12|-
CASSRSSQPQHF
TGTGCCAGCAGTCGGAGCTCCCAGCCCCAGCATTTT
>TRBJ2-5|TRBV11-3|TRBD2|17|-
CASSARTSGGALETQYF
TGTGCCAGCAGCGCCCGGACTAGCGGGGGGGCTTTGGAGACCCAGTACTTC
>TRBJ2-5|TRBV29-1|-|12|-
CSVAQGMETQYF
TGCAGCGTTGCTCAGGGGATGGAGACCCAGTACTTC
>TRBJ1-5|TRBV27|-|13|-
CASRSSGNQPQHF
TGTGCCAGCAGGTCTTCGGGAAATCAGCCCCAGCATTTT
>TRBJ1-5|TRBV25-1|-|14|-
CASSEWGSNQPQHF
TGTGCCAGCAGTGAATGGGGCAGCAATCAGCCCCAGCATTTT